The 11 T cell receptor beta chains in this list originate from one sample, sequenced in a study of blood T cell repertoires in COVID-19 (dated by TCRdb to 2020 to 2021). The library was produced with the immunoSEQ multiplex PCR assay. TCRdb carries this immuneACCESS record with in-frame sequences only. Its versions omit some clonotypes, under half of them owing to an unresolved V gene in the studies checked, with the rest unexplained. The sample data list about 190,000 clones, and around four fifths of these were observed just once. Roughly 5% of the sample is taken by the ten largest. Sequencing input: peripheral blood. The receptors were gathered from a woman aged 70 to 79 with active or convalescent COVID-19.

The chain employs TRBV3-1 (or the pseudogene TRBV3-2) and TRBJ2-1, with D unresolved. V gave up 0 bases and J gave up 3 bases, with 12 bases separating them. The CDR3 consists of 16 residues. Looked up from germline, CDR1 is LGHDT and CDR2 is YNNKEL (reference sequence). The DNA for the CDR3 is TGTGCCAGCAGCCAAGATAGTTCCGATTACTACAATGAGCAGTTCTTC. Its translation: CASSQDSSDYYNEQFF.

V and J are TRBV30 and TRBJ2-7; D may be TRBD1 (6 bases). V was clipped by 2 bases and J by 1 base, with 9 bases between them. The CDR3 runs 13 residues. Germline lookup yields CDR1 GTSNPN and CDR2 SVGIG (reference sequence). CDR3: CAWSKDRSYEQYF. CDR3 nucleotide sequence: TGTGCCTGGAGTAAGGACAGATCCTACGAGCAGTACTTC. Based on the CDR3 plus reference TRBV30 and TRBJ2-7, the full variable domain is SQTIHQWPATLVQPVGSPLSLECTVEGTSNPNLYWYRQAAGRGLQLLFYSVGIGQISSEVPQNLSASRPQDRQFILSSKKLLLSDSGFYLCAWSKDRSYEQYFGPGTRLTVT.

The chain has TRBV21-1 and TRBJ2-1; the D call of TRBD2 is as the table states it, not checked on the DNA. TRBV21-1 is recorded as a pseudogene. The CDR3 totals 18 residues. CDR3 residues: CASSDYPLRGALYNEQFF. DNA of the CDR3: TGTGCCAGCAGCGACTATCCCCTCCGAGGAGCCCTCTACAATGAGCAGTTCTTC.

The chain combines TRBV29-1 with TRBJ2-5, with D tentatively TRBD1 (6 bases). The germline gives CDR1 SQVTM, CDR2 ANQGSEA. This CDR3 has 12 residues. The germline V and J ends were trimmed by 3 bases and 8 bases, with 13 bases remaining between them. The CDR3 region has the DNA TGCAGCGTTGACGAGGCAGGGGACACCCAGTACTTC. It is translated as CSVDEAGDTQYF.

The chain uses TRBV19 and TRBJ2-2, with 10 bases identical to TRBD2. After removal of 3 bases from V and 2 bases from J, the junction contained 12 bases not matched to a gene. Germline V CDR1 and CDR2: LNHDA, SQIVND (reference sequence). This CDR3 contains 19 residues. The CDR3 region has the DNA TGTGCCAGTAGTATCCCTCGGGCTAGCGGGAGATTTAACACCGGGGAGCTGTTTTTT. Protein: CASSIPRASGRFNTGELFF.

DNA of the CDR3: TGCAGCGTTGGGGGGGGGAGCTCCTACGAGCAGTACTTC. Protein: CSVGGGSSYEQYF. The chain links TRBV29-1 to TRBJ2-7, with 7 bases that match TRBD2. V lost 4 bases and J lost 0; bases outside the gene matches: 3. The CDR3 consists of 13 residues. The germline V gene has CDR1 SQVTM and CDR2 ANQGSEA.

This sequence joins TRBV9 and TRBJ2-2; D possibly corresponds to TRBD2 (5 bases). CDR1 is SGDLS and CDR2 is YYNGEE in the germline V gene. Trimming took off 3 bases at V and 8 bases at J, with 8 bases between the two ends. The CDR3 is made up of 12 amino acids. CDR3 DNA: TGTGCCAGCAGCGCCCTAGCTGGGGAGCTGTTTTTT. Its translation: CASSALAGELFF.

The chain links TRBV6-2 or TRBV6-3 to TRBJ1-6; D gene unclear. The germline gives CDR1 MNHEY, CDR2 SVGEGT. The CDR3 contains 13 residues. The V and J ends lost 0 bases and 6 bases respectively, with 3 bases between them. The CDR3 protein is CASSYSANSPLHF. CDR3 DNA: TGTGCCAGCAGTTACTCGGCTAATTCACCCCTCCACTTT.

DNA of the CDR3: TGCAGCGTTATTAGCGGGCCAAGCTCCTACAATGAGCAGTTCTTC. Its translation: CSVISGPSSYNEQFF. The chain couples TRBV29-1 to TRBJ2-1, with 7 bases aligning to TRBD2. This CDR3 is 15 amino acids long. The germline CDR1 and CDR2 sequences are SQVTM and ANQGSEA. V shed 5 bases and J 0 bases; nucleotides not matched to a gene: 7.

The CDR3 DNA follows: TGTGCCAGCAGTTCCGCGTACAGGTCTGGTCACTTTATCAATGAGCAGTTCTTC. The encoded protein is CASSSAYRSGHFINEQFF. V usage is TRBV28 and J usage is TRBJ2-1; tentatively, D is TRBD1 (5 bases). The germline CDR1 and CDR2 sequences are MDHEN and SYDVKM. Trimming left V 4 bases short and J 6 bases short, with 25 bases between. The CDR3 covers 18 residues.

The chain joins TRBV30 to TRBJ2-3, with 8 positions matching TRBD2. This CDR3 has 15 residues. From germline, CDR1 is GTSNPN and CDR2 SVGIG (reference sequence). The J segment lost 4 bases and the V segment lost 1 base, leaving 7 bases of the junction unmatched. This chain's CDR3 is CAWSGGGQVADTQYF. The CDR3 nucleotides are TGTGCCTGGAGTGGCGGGGGGCAGGTCGCAGATACGCAGTATTTT.